This record covers a single TCR beta chain. This sample was included in a study of breast tumors, draining lymph nodes, adjacent tissues. Germline CDR1 reads DFQATT; CDR2 reads SNEGSKA (reference sequence). The V end lost 3 bases, the J end lost 3 bases, and 9 bases lay between the germline ends. This CDR3 is 12 amino acids long. TCRdb reprocessed the multiplex PCR reads with MiXCR, giving one entry per CDR3 protein. The sample lists about 16,000 distinct CDR3 sequences, approximately 42% seen once, with about an eighth in the top ten. The V and J genes are TRBV20-1 and TRBJ2-7, with D hard to call. The sequence came from a female donor with breast cancer. Some clones in this sample may be carry-over from other donors' samples. Sample: tumor-adjacent breast tissue. The CDR3 sequence: CSASSRNYEQYF. The CDR3 region has the DNA TGCAGTGCTAGTTCCCGAAACTACGAGCAGTACTTC.